This TCR beta chain comes out of a study of blood T cell repertoires in COVID-19. V lost 4 bases, J lost 4 bases, and 14 bases stayed unmatched. The CDR3 totals 17 residues. The germline CDR1 and CDR2 sequences are SGDLS and YYNGEE. This table comes from immunoSEQ multiplex PCR, and its TCRdb copy is limited to in-frame clones, with some not included. The table has 200,000 to 250,000 clones, 80% seen once; the top ten hold 9.5% to 15%. The sequencing sample was made of peripheral blood. The source of this sequence is a human donor in a cohort sampled during active COVID-19. The chain couples TRBV9 to TRBJ2-1; 7 bases fit TRBD2. Written as DNA, the CDR3 is TGTGCCAGCAGCTTAAACCCAGCGGGAATCTTTTACAATGAGCAGTTCTTC. This codes for CASSLNPAGIFYNEQFF.